The next 7 T cell receptor beta chains were all read from a single sample in a study of CD8+CD57+ T cells in acquired aplastic anemia. TCR beta VDJ and CDR3 profiles were obtained from a genomic DNA template. One entry per CDR3 protein, called by TCRdb with MiXCR from the reads. The sample contains over 40,000 distinct CDR3 sequences, over 55% of which appear only once. Patients who underwent sequencing had shown CD8+CD57+ cell expansion by flow cytometry. Sequenced: sorted CD4+, CD8+, or CD8+CD57+ T cells (not recorded which) from PBMCs. The receptors originated from a human donor with aplastic anemia.

Comments on this clonotype: A read error may be the cause here, since a much bigger clone is one base away. The chain links TRBV6-4 to TRBJ1-3, with a weak D call TRBD1 (5 bases). CDR1 and CDR2 from the germline V gene are MRHNA and SNTAGT. This CDR3 region has 14 residues. CDR3 residues: CASKATASGNTMYF. CDR3 sequence (DNA): TGTGCCAGCAAGGCGACAGCCTCTGGAAACACCATGTATTTT.

This clonotype was seen more than once but under ten times. A much more abundant neighbour one base away suggests this may be a read error. In nucleotides, the CDR3 is TGTGCCGGCAGCTCTAGCGGGGGGGCCGGGGAGACCCAGTACTTC. Translated, it gives CAGSSSGGAGETQYF. The chain carries TRBV9 and TRBJ2-5, with 12 bases aligning to TRBD2. CDR3 length: 15 amino acids. Per the germline V gene, CDR1 is SGDLS and CDR2 is YYNGEE.

The J gene is TRBJ2-7, the V gene TRBV4-1; maybe TRBD1 (6 bases). Germline lookup yields CDR1 MGHRA and CDR2 YSYEKL. With 3 bases removed from V and 7 bases from J, the gap between germline ends came to 7 bases. The CDR3 is made up of 11 amino acids. This chain's CDR3 is CASSHGTEQYF. CDR3 nucleotide sequence: TGCGCCAGCAGCCACGGGACAGAGCAGTACTTC.

The chain links TRBV7-2 to TRBJ2-1; 10 bases line up with TRBD2. V lost 5 bases and J lost 9; bases outside the gene matches: 4. The CDR3 contains 13 residues. Per germline, CDR1 SGHTA and CDR2 FQGNSA. The CDR3 bases are TGTGCCAGCAGCGCGAGCGGGGGGGGTGAGCAGTTCTTC. Translation gives CASSASGGGEQFF.

Remarks on this clonotype: Germline is not matched at one junction end, which may reflect a read error. The chain joins TRBV20-1 to TRBJ1-6; 7 positions agree with TRBD1. The V gene's germline CDR1 is DFQATT and CDR2 SNEGSKA (reference sequence). This CDR3 comprises 14 residues. The CDR3 nucleotides are TGCAGTGCTGCCCGACAGGGACGTAATCCACCCCTCCACTTT. Residues: CSAARQGRNPPLHF.

Ten or more counts support this clonotype. The chain is built from TRBV27 and TRBJ2-7, with 9 positions matching TRBD1. The CDR3 runs 17 residues. The V segment lost 1 base and the J segment 5 bases; nucleotides outside the gene matches: 12. Germline CDR1 is MNHEY and CDR2 is SMNVEV (reference sequence). CDR3 in amino acids: CASSLYPLTGGGNEQYF. Written as DNA, the CDR3 is TGTGCCAGCAGTTTATACCCCTTGACAGGGGGGGGTAACGAGCAGTACTTC.

The chain links TRBV9 to TRBJ2-7, with 7 bases aligning to TRBD1. CDR3 size: 14 residues. CDR1 and CDR2 (germline): SGDLS, YYNGEE. V gave up 0 bases and J gave up 2 bases; unmatched junction bases: 2. The CDR3 DNA is TGTGCCAGCAGCGTAGAACAGGGGACCTACGAGCAGTACTTC. Translating gives CASSVEQGTYEQYF.